Sequencing of this TCR beta chain was carried out in a study of blood T cell repertoires in COVID-19. In the original processing: Amplification from reference gene primers served as the basis for estimated nucleated cell counts. Here immunoSEQ multiplex PCR was the method, and the copy in TCRdb shows in-frame clones only, minus some. Clone size and V and J calls were adopted from that table, with D and trimming inferred from the DNA. Of 250,000 or so clones detected, 88% appear once; the ten largest clones hold around 3.1%. Trimming took off 3 bases at V and 4 bases at J, with 6 bases between the two ends. The germline V gene encodes CDR1 KGHSH and CDR2 LQKENI. This CDR3 has 13 residues.

This sequence joins TRBV18 and TRBJ2-2; D is unclear. The receptor's source is a woman aged 40-49 years who had been exposed to COVID-19. Sequencing was carried out using PBMCs or T cells enriched from blood (not recorded which). The CDR3 loop is CASSPSGTGELFF. CDR3 DNA: TGTGCCAGCTCACCGTCAGGCACCGGGGAGCTGTTTTTT.